This T cell receptor (beta chain) derives from a study of tumor-infiltrating lymphocytes in primary liver carcinoma. Overall study context: There were tumors of stage T1-T3 N0M0, each 4.2 to 10 cm across. Study outcomes and limitations: Blood's top-250-clone fraction was significantly lower than that of tumors (p = 0.039).

Unsorted whole blood served as the source of blood RNA, and germline DNA was extracted as well. Production of TCR beta cDNA used approximately 480 ng total RNA together with a constant-region primer. TCR beta libraries came from three nested multiplex PCR rounds using slightly modified ARM-PCR. A C-beta reverse primer and TRBV1-TRBV30 forward primers served in each of the first two PCR rounds, at around 10 cycles apiece. From the multiplex PCR reads, TCRdb called clonotypes with MiXCR, one entry per CDR3 protein. The sample records roughly 330,000 distinct CDR3 sequences, around 60% being singletons. The CDR3 extends over 10 amino acids. From germline, CDR1 is MNHNS and CDR2 SASEGT. The sample holds a few counts of this clonotype. As yet, its antigen is unknown.

The clonotype originates from a man aged 35 to 55 with primary liver carcinoma and hepatitis B virus infection. This chain uses TRBV6-1 with TRBJ1-5; perhaps TRBD1 as D (5 bases). The J call may be incorrect, as the DNA end agrees better with TRBJ2-3. Sequenced material: peripheral blood. The CDR3: CASQGLTQYF. In nucleotides, the CDR3 is TGTGCCAGCCAGGGCCTAACCCAGTATTTT.